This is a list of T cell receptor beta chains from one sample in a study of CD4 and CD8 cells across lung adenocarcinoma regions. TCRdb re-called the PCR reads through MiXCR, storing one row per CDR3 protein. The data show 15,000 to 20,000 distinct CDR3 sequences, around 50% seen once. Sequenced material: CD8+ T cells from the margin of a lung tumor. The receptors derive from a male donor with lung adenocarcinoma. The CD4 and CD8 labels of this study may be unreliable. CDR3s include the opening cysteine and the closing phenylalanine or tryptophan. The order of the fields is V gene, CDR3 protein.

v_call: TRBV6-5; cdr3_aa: CASGYRGTSGTDTQYF
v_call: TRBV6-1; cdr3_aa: CASSEGGGGNHIETQYF
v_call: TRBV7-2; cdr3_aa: CASSFGAPLGGYTF
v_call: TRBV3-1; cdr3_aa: CASSQIRDPSSYEQYF
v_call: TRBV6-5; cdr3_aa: CASSYTRPTGIGSTDTQYF
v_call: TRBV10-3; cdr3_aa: CAISELRGGSNEQFF
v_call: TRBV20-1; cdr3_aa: CSAIAGGGQETQYF
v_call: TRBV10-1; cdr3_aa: CASSESGRQETQYF
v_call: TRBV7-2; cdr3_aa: CASSLELGAQYF
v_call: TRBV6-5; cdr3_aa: CASSYSNPGAAEQYF
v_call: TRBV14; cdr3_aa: CASSQGRYTQYF
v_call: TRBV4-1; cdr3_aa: CASSQGVDLREQFF
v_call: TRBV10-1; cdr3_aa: CASNPKTGTGELFF
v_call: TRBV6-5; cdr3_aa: CASSYVGTQGSGELFF
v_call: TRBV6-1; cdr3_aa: CASSVTTGEKLFF
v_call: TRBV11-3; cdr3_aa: CASSLGLAAQQFF
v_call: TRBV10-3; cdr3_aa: CAISDRSKTSGRSYTDTQYF
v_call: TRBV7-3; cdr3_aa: CARSPTGRDRDTQYF
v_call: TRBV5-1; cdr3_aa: CASRGEGETQYF
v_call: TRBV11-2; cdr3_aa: CASSLGAGGKTQYF
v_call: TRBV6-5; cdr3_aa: CASSYSPGLAGIETYEQYF
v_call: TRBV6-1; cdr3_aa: CASSGSGGLGYTF
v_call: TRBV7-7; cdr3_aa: CASSSGLAGPDTQYF
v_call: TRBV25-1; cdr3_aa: CASDSGPGSTEALYF
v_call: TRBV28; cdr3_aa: CASTPTPNTEAFF
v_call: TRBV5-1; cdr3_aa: CASSTSGPGGETQYF
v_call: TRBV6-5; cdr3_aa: CASSYSGSPYNSPLHF
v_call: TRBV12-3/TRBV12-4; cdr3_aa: CASTPAGGTPYNEQFF
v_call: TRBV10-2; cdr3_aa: CASWGRGATDTQYF
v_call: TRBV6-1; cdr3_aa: CASGEVGGRDRDTQYF
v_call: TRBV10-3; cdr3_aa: CGTGLETRGPDTQYF
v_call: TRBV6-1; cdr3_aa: CASSKGGREPETQYF
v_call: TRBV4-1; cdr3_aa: CASSRTSGEVAETQYF
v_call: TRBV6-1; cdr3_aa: CASSEAWDSQAFF
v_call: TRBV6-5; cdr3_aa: CASSYRGGTQFF
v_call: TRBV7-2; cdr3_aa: CASSQKRGAPTDTQYF
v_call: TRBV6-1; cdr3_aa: CASGAGSGAENTQYF